The source of this T cell receptor beta chain is a study of blood T cell repertoires in COVID-19 (dated by TCRdb to about 2020). Turning to the overall study: Samples covering the acute and convalescent phases of COVID-19 were provided by collaborators in the United States, Italy and Spain. Subjects who had been exposed to COVID-19, were actively infected with it, or had recovered from it provided the deeply sampled blood TCRbeta repertoires that made up the dataset. Where available, HLA class I and class II types were taken from metadata supplied by the sample provider and were not determined by assay-based typing. Sample metadata almost always included a de-identified subject ID, COVID-19 status, age in years and sex. A freely available public database, intended as a resource for researchers studying the immune response to SARS-CoV-2, is where the repertoires were released. Samples were obtained from the ongoing ImmuneRACE study (first 160 participants) and from 1,200 or so subjects provided by 6 global collaborators. The prospective study material was composed of cDNA or gDNA derived from T cells, B-cell-depleted T cells, or PBMCs.

Whole blood was collected in K2EDTA tubes by collaborating institutions according to the institutions' own protocols. For TCRbeta analysis, collaborator samples were shipped as frozen whole blood, as isolated PBMCs, or as DNA extracted from either sample type. TCRbeta CDR3 regions were amplified from genomic DNA by means of the immunoSEQ Assay, a bias-controlled multiplex PCR. Under the source paper's analysis protocol: The number of nucleated cells in each sample was estimated by amplification of reference gene primers within the assay. Sequence reads were collapsed and filtered to measure the absolute abundance of every unique TCRbeta CDR3 rearrangement. Productive Simpson clonality was computed per sample as the square root of Simpson's diversity index over productive rearrangements. TCRdb carries this immuneACCESS record with in-frame sequences only. Its versions omit some clonotypes, under half of them owing to an unresolved V gene in the studies checked, with the rest unexplained. From that table come the V and J calls and clone size; the DNA was used to work out D and trimming. This sample comprises more than 85,000 clones, about four fifths of them detected only once. Of the sample, roughly 9.4% falls within the top ten clones.

The paper as a whole reports these results and caveats: The amount of clinical and demographic metadata varied by source and participant and was provided uncurated.

Concerning this clone itself: It has no known antigen specificity. No qualities accompany the bases; no much larger clone lies one base away.

The germline V gene specifies SGHRS as CDR1 and YFSETQ as CDR2. There are 14 amino acids in the CDR3, from cysteine to phenylalanine inclusive. Just CDR3 DNA is preserved here, 42 bases in frame from base 1. V is cut back by 3 bases and J by 4 bases, with 7 bases in the junction unmatched. This receptor was taken from a woman between 70 and 85 years old with acute or convalescent COVID-19. The rearranged chain carries TRBV5-1 and TRBJ2-7; the central 7 bases match TRBD1. Material for sequencing was peripheral blood. The bases are TGCGCCAGCAGCTCCTCGGGACAGTATTACGAGCAGTACTTC. It codes for CASSSSGQYYEQYF.